The text below deals with one T cell receptor beta chain. Its target is not known. TCRdb's table, derived via immunoSEQ multiplex PCR, lists solely in-frame clones and lacks some. Among about 40,000 clones listed, roughly 80% were seen once. The entry originates in a study of STAT5B mutations in CD4+ large granular lymphocyte leukemia. Notes on the study in general: Main leukemic clonotypes were patient-specific, but 20% to 25% appeared at low frequency elsewhere. TRBV06-family usage was enriched in top patient clones (8/27) versus controls (2/35). Data were not HLA-matched across samples. Patient CD4-sorted repertoires stayed more clonal than healthy ones after leukemic-clone removal.

V lost 6 bases to trimming and J lost 6 bases, with 17 bases between them. CDR3 length: 14 amino acids. Germline-derived CDR1 and CDR2 are LNHDA and SQIVND (reference sequence). Sequenced: CD4+ T cells from blood buffy coats. This TCR came from a human donor in good health. The chain joins TRBV19 to TRBJ1-1; no clear D gene. CDR3 DNA: TGTGCCAGTAGCAACAGAATCGGCGGCCCTGAAGCTTTCTTT. Translated, it gives CASSNRIGGPEAFF.